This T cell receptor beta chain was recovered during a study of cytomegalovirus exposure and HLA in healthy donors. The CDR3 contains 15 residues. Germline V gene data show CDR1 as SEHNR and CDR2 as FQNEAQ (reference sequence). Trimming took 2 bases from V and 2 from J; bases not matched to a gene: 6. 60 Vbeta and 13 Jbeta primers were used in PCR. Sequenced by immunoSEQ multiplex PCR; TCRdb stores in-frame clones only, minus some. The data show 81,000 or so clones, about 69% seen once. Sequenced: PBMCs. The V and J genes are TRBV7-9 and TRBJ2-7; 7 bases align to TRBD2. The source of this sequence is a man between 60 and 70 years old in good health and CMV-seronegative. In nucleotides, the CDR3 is TGTGCCAGCAGCTTAATTGGGGGGGGTACCTACGAGCAGTACTTC. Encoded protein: CASSLIGGGTYEQYF.